Listed below are T cell receptor beta chains from one sample, sequenced in a study of blood T cells in healthy people across ages. Each CDR3 protein gets one entry after TCRdb re-called the 5' RACE reads with MiXCR. In the table there are 920,000 or so distinct CDR3 sequences, 35% to 50% of which are singletons. The material sequenced was blood. These receptors were taken from an older woman in good health. Each CDR3 is given with its conserved first and last residue. Fields, in order: V gene, J gene, D gene, clone size, CDR3 protein, CDR3 DNA. D genes are given only for firm matches. Rows may omit the clone size; those that give it use once, few, many or a size class.

>TRBV12-3/TRBV12-4|TRBJ2-1|.|.
CASSSELPPGQFF
TGTGCCAGCAGTTCCGAACTACCCCCTGGGCAGTTCTTC
>TRBV4-1|TRBJ2-7|TRBD1|.
CASSQDRMGTGVDEQYF
TGCGCCAGCAGCCAAGATCGGATGGGGACAGGGGTGGACGAGCAGTACTTC
>TRBV7-9|TRBJ2-3|TRBD2|.
CASSPATSGSTDTQYF
TGTGCCAGCAGCCCAGCGACTAGCGGGAGCACAGATACGCAGTATTTT
>TRBV12-3/TRBV12-4|TRBJ2-5|TRBD1|few
CASSTSGGSGETQYF
TGTGCCAGCAGCACCTCAGGGGGCAGCGGAGAGACCCAGTACTTC
>TRBV7-3|TRBJ2-1|.|.
CASSFTDNEQFF
TGTGCCAGCAGCTTCACCGACAATGAGCAGTTCTTC
>TRBV9|TRBJ1-3|.|.
CASSVGSEGNTIYF
TGTGCCAGCAGCGTAGGATCGGAAGGAAACACCATATATTTT
>TRBV10-3|TRBJ2-7|.|many
CAISESGRNEQYF
TGTGCCATCAGTGAGTCCGGGCGGAACGAGCAGTACTTC
>TRBV2|TRBJ2-5|.|few
CASSETGRFGETQYF
TGTGCCAGCAGTGAGACAGGGAGGTTCGGAGAGACCCAGTACTTC
>TRBV7-2|TRBJ2-7|.|.
CASSWGSPSEQYF
TGTGCCAGCTCATGGGGCAGTCCCAGCGAGCAGTACTTC
>TRBV27|TRBJ2-1|.|.
CASSLRPYNEQFF
TGTGCCAGCAGTTTACGGCCCTACAATGAGCAGTTCTTC
>TRBV7-2|TRBJ2-5|.|few
CASSLALVRETQYF
TGTGCCAGCAGCTTAGCGCTAGTCCGGGAGACCCAGTACTTC
>TRBV7-8|TRBJ2-3|TRBD1|.
CASSLPPGGLGTDTQYF
TGTGCCAGCAGCTTACCCCCAGGGGGCTTAGGTACAGATACGCAGTATTTT
>TRBV27|TRBJ2-7|.|few
CASSLSFAGLHEQYF
TGTGCCAGCAGTTTATCTTTTGCAGGGCTTCACGAGCAGTACTTC
>TRBV9|TRBJ2-7|TRBD1|few
CASSLGQPSRYEQYF
TGTGCCAGCAGCTTGGGACAGCCGTCGCGGTACGAGCAGTACTTC
>TRBV27|TRBJ2-5|TRBD2|many
CASSFSGRETQYF
TGTGCCAGCAGCTTTAGCGGGAGAGAGACCCAGTACTTC
>TRBV2|TRBJ2-7|.|.
CASSEAPAEQYF
TGTGCCAGCAGTGAAGCCCCGGCGGAGCAGTACTTC
>TRBV7-8|TRBJ2-3|.|few
CASSFGSASSSTDTQYF
TGTGCCAGCAGCTTTGGTTCGGCTAGCAGTAGCACAGATACGCAGTATTTT
>TRBV6-6|TRBJ2-7|TRBD1|once
CAIRRGQDYEQYF
TGTGCCATCCGAAGGGGACAGGATTACGAGCAGTACTTC
>TRBV10-2|TRBJ2-3|.|once
CASSESTGGPRSDTQYF
TGCGCCAGCAGTGAGTCGACGGGCGGGCCCCGTTCAGATACGCAGTATTTT
>TRBV28|TRBJ2-7|TRBD1|.
CASSLGTQGELVDEQYF
TGTGCCAGCAGTTTAGGGACACAGGGGGAGCTCGTTGACGAGCAGTACTTC
>TRBV28|TRBJ1-6|TRBD1|.
CAGSGQGPSPLHF
TGTGCCGGCAGTGGACAGGGCCCTTCGCCCCTCCACTTT
>TRBV12-3/TRBV12-4|TRBJ1-6|TRBD1|.
CASSPGQGANLPLHF
TGTGCCAGCAGCCCGGGACAGGGGGCAAATTTACCCCTCCACTTT
>TRBV7-6|TRBJ2-7|TRBD2|few
CASSLDPPSGSYEQYF
TGTGCCAGCAGCTTAGATCCCCCTAGCGGGAGCTACGAGCAGTACTTC
>TRBV6-1|TRBJ1-4|.|.
CASSEGGGSEEKLFF
TGTGCCAGCAGTGAAGGGGGAGGTTCAGAGGAAAAACTGTTTTTT
>TRBV11-2|TRBJ2-7|TRBD1|.
CASSTGTGWYEQYF
TGTGCCAGCAGCACCGGGACAGGGTGGTACGAGCAGTACTTC
>TRBV6-5|TRBJ2-7|TRBD2|.
CASFLGPSGSKQYF
TGTGCCAGCTTCCTGGGGCCTAGCGGGAGTAAGCAGTACTTC
>TRBV27|TRBJ2-7|.|.
CASIERGRPYEQYF
TGTGCCTCCATCGAGAGGGGCCGACCCTACGAGCAGTACTTC
>TRBV18|TRBJ1-1|.|.
CASSRTQEAFF
TGTGCCAGCTCACGGACACAGGAAGCTTTCTTT
>TRBV19|TRBJ2-2|TRBD2|.
CASSRGAGGVTGELFF
TGTGCCAGTAGCAGGGGAGCGGGAGGGGTCACCGGGGAGCTGTTTTTT